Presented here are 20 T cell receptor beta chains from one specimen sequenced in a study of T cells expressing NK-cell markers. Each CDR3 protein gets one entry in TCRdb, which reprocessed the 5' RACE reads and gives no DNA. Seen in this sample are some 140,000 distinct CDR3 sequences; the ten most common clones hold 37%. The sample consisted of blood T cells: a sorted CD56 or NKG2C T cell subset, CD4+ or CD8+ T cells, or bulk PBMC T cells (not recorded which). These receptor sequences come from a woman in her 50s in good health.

The CDR3: CASSLSVATSTDTQYF. The chain employs TRBV7-9 and TRBJ2-3. The CDR3 runs 16 residues. Looked up from germline, CDR1 is SEHNR and CDR2 is FQNEAQ (reference sequence). The whole variable domain, remainder taken from reference TRBV7-9 and TRBJ2-3, is DTGVSQNPRHKITKRGQNVTFRCDPISEHNRLYWYRQTLGQGPEFLTYFQNEAQLEKSRLLSDRFSAERPKGSFSTLEIQRTEQGDSAMYLCASSLSVATSTDTQYFGPGTRLTVL.

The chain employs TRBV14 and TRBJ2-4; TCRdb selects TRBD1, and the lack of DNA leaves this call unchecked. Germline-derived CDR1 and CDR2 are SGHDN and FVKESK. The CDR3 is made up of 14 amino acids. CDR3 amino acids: CASSRGAGGNIQYF.

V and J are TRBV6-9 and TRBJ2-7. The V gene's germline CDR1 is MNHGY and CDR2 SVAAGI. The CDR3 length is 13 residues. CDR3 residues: CASSQHCYYEQYF.

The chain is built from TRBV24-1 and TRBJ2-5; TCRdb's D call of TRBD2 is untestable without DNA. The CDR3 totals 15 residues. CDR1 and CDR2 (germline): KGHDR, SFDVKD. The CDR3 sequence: CATSGLTSSQETQYF.

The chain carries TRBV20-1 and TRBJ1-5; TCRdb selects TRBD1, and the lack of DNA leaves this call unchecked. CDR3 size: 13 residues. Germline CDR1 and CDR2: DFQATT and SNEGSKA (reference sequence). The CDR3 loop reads CSARQGPVGPQHF.

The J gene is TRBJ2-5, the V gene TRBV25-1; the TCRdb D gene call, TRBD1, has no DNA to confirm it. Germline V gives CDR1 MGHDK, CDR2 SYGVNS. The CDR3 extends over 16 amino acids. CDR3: CASSDLRDRPVETQYF.

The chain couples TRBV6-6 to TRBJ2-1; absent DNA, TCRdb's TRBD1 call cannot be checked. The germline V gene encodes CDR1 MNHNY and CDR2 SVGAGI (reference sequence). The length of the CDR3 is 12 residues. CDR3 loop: CASSYPPSEQFF.

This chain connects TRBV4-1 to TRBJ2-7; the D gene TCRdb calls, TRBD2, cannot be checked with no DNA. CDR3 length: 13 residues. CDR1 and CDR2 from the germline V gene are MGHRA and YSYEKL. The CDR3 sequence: CASSLGPDDEQYF.

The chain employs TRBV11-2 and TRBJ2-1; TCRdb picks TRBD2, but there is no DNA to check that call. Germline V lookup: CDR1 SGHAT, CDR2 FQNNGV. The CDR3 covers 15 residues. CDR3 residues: CASSLSGSGYNEQFF.

The CDR3 reads CASSMTGDGYGYTF. J is TRBJ1-2 and V is TRBV5-5; the TCRdb D gene call, TRBD1, has no DNA to confirm it. The germline V gene has CDR1 SGHKS and CDR2 YYEKEE (reference sequence). The CDR3 length is 14 residues.

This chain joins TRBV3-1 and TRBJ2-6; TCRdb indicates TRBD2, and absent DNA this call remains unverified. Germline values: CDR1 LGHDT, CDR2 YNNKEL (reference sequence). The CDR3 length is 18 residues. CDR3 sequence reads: CASSRGWLAGSGANVLTF.

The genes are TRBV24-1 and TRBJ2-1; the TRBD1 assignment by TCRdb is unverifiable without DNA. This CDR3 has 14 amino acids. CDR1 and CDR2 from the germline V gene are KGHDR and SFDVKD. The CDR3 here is CATSDSQGSIEQFF.

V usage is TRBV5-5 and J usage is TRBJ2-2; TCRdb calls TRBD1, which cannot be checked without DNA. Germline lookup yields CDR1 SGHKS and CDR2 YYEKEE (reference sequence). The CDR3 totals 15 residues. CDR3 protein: CASSPPPPNTGELFF.

The CDR3 loop is CSVGTGSINIQYF. V is TRBV29-1 and J is TRBJ2-4; no DNA is available, so the TRBD1 call from TCRdb remains unchecked. CDR1 is SQVTM, CDR2 ANQGSEA, per germline. The CDR3 has 13 residues.

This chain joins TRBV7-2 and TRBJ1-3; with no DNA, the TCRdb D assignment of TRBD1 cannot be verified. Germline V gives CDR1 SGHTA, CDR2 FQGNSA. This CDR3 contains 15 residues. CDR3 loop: CASSPLFGSGNTIYF.

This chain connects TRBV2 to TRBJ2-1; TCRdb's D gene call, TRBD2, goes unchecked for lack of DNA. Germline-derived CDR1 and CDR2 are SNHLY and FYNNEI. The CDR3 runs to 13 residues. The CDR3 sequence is CASNKREDNEQFF.

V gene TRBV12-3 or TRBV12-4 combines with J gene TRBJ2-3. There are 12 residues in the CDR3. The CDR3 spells CASSLGTYTQYF.

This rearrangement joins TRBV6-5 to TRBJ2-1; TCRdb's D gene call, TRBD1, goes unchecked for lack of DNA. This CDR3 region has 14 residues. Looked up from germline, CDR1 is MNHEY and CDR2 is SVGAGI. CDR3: CASSYGADYNEQFF.

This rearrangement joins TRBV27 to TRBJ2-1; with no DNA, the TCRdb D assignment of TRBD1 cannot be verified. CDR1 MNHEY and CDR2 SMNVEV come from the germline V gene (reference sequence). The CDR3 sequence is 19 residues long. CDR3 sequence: CASDPWAGAGRDARNEQFF.

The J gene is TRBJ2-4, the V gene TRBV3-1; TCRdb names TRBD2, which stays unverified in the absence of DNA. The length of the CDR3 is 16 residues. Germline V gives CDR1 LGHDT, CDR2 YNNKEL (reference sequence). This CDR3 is CASSQVAGGSQNIQYF.